A single sample gave rise to the 25 T cell receptor beta chains below, sequenced in a study of Graves' ophthalmopathy and Graves' hyperthyroidism. Transcripts of RNA were the source for amplifying TCR beta CDR3 regions. First-round RT-PCR with HTBI primers preceded a second-round multiplex PCR. MiXCR, run by TCRdb on the multiplex PCR reads, gives a single entry per CDR3 protein. The sample has about 240,000 distinct CDR3 sequences, 45% to 55% seen once. Sequencing was performed on peripheral blood. These receptors were taken from an adult man with Graves' ophthalmopathy.

For this clonotype: Germline is not matched at one junction end, which may reflect a read error. This chain links TRBV10-3 with TRBJ1-2; D not certain. This CDR3 comprises 14 residues. The germline V gene encodes CDR1 ENHRY and CDR2 SYGVKD. The CDR3 DNA reads as TGTGCCAGCAGTGCGGAGGGAGATAACTATGGCTACACCTTC. This translates into CASSAEGDNYGYTF.

The rearrangement uses TRBV10-2 and TRBJ2-7; no firm D call. Germline V gene data show CDR1 as WSHSY and CDR2 as SAAADI. The V gene lost 4 bases and the J gene lost 4 bases, with 5 bases spanning the gap. This CDR3 contains 11 residues. DNA for the CDR3: TGCGCCAGCAGTGTCTTATACGAGCAGTACTTC. Amino acids: CASSVLYEQYF.

This clonotype was seen a handful of times. The rearrangement links TRBV15 to TRBJ2-2; 9 bases agree with TRBD2. The CDR3 sequence is 16 residues long. The V and J ends lost 2 bases and 1 base, in that order; junction bases with no gene match: 2. Germline loops: CDR1 LNHNV, CDR2 YYDKDF (reference sequence). The CDR3 protein is CATSRRTSENTGELFF. CDR3 coding DNA: TGTGCCACCAGCAGACGGACTAGCGAGAACACCGGGGAGCTGTTTTTT.

The chain uses TRBV7-9 and TRBJ2-5; 11 nucleotides agree with TRBD2. Germline V gives CDR1 SEHNR, CDR2 FQNEAQ (reference sequence). Trimming took 2 bases from V and 5 from J; bases not matched to a gene: 7. This CDR3 has 16 amino acids. This chain's CDR3 is CASSLLAGGWGETQYF. In DNA, the CDR3 is TGTGCCAGCAGCTTACTAGCGGGAGGATGGGGGGAGACCCAGTACTTC.

This clonotype was seen only a few times. The chain employs TRBV12-3 or TRBV12-4 and TRBJ2-5, with D maybe TRBD2 (6 bases). V was trimmed by 3 bases and J by 5 bases, leaving 13 bases between them. The CDR3 runs 14 residues. The CDR3: CASSFGGDPETQYF. DNA of the CDR3: TGTGCCAGCAGTTTTGGAGGGGATCCGGAGACCCAGTACTTC.

At least ten counts were recorded for this clonotype. This chain links TRBV29-1 with TRBJ1-2; no clear D. Germline lookup yields CDR1 SQVTM and CDR2 ANQGSEA. The length of the CDR3 is 11 residues. Trimming took off 5 bases at V and 2 bases at J, with 6 bases between the two ends. The CDR3 region is CSVLLNYGYTF. Here the CDR3 DNA reads TGCAGCGTTCTACTGAACTATGGCTACACCTTC.

This clonotype showed up just once. The chain carries TRBV9 and TRBJ2-7; the match to TRBD2 covers 8 bases. The CDR3 has 15 amino acids. CDR1 is SGDLS and CDR2 is YYNGEE in the germline V gene. The V and J ends lost 4 bases and 5 bases, in that order; junction bases with no gene match: 11. CDR3 DNA: TGTGCCAGCAGCAGCGGGGGAGGTGGGTTCGACGAGCAGTACTTC. It is translated as CASSSGGGGFDEQYF. The full variable domain, with the rest looked up from reference TRBV9 and TRBJ2-7, is DSGVTQTPKHLITATGQRVTLRCSPRSGDLSVYWYQQSLDQGLQFLIQYYNGEERAKGNILERFSAQQFPDLHSELNLSSLELGDSALYFCASSSGGGGFDEQYFGPGTRLTVT.

The chain couples TRBV19 to TRBJ2-2; D is ambiguous. The CDR3 consists of 13 residues. Between the trimmed V and J ends, which lost 7 bases and 1 base, there was a span of 7 bases. The germline V gene has CDR1 LNHDA and CDR2 SQIVND (reference sequence). CDR3 in amino acids: CASNPWNTGELFF. Here the CDR3 DNA reads TGTGCCAGTAATCCGTGGAACACCGGGGAGCTGTTTTTT.

To note about this clonotype: The CDR3 carries no conserved terminal phenylalanine or tryptophan, so it likely arises from a read error. The V call is TRBV5-1, the J call TRBJ2-7; perhaps TRBD2 as D (6 bases). Germline V gene data show CDR1 as SGHRS and CDR2 as YFSETQ. The length of the CDR3 is 14 residues. V lost 1 base and J 5 bases, leaving 13 bases between the germline ends. In DNA, the CDR3 is TGCGCCAGCAGCTTGTCGGGACCGGGGGACGAGCAGTACCTC. This codes for CASSLSGPGDEQYL.

The chain is built from TRBV7-2 and TRBJ1-5; the D gene is possibly TRBD1 (5 bases). Germline CDR1 SGHTA, CDR2 FQGNSA. Trimming left V 2 bases short and J 2 bases short, with 16 bases between. CDR3 length: 17 residues. The CDR3 loop is CASSLFAQGSGNQPQHF. The CDR3 nucleotides read TGTGCCAGCAGCTTATTTGCGCAGGGATCGGGCAATCAGCCCCAGCATTTT.

The CDR3 reads CASSPVGAEGYGYTF. As DNA, the CDR3 is TGTGCCAGCAGCCCGGTGGGGGCGGAAGGCTATGGCTACACCTTC. V usage is TRBV24-1 and J usage is TRBJ1-2, with D perhaps matching TRBD1 (6 bases). The CDR3 loop spans 15 amino acids. The ends were cut back, 11 bases at V and 4 bases at J, with 22 bases in the middle. Germline CDR1 KGHDR, CDR2 SFDVKD.

This chain links TRBV7-3 with TRBJ1-2; 9 nucleotides align to TRBD1. The junction had 6 bases not matched to a gene; V was cut back by 4 bases and J by 3 bases. Germline V gene data show CDR1 as SGHTA and CDR2 as FQGTGA. The CDR3 is 15 residues long. CDR3 sequence: CASSWRGQGDYGYTF. CDR3 DNA: TGTGCCAGCAGCTGGCGGGGACAGGGAGACTATGGCTACACCTTC.

This clonotype was counted a few times. J is TRBJ2-5 and V is TRBV20-1; TRBD2 aligns across 7 bases. Looked up from germline, CDR1 is DFQATT and CDR2 is SNEGSKA (reference sequence). The CDR3 is made up of 17 amino acids. Trimming cost V 6 bases and J 4 bases; bases outside gene matches: 20. The CDR3 DNA reads as TGCAGTGCGACAACTCGGTCTCAGCGGGATATCAGAGAGACCCAGTACTTC. Translation gives CSATTRSQRDIRETQYF.

The chain links TRBV30 to TRBJ2-5; 12 nucleotides agree with TRBD2. The V and J ends lost 2 bases and 5 bases, in that order; junction bases with no gene match: 6. Germline-derived CDR1 and CDR2 are GTSNPN and SVGIG (reference sequence). The CDR3 loop spans 15 amino acids. The CDR3: CAWSPTSGSMETQYF. In DNA form, the CDR3 reads TGTGCCTGGAGTCCGACTAGCGGGAGTATGGAGACCCAGTACTTC.

This clonotype was seen only a few times. Here the CDR3 DNA reads TGCGCCAGCGGGACAGCCGAACTCTTTAGCAATCAGCCCCAGCATTTT. Translation gives CASGTAELFSNQPQHF. The V gene is TRBV10-2, the J gene TRBJ1-5; the match to TRBD1 covers 7 bases. The CDR3 consists of 16 residues. Germline V CDR1 and CDR2: WSHSY, SAAADI. V lost 8 bases, J lost 0 bases, and 10 bases stayed unmatched.

The chain recombines TRBV14 with TRBJ2-7, with no clear D. This CDR3 is 14 amino acids long. V lost 1 base and J 6 bases, leaving 13 bases between the germline ends. Germline-derived CDR1 and CDR2 are SGHDN and FVKESK. This CDR3 reads CASSQGSLWGEQYF. The CDR3 nucleotides are TGTGCCAGCAGCCAAGGTTCCCTGTGGGGCGAGCAGTACTTC.

By its share, this clonotype is medium-sized. The chain uses TRBV12-3 or TRBV12-4 and TRBJ2-5, with D possibly called TRBD1 or TRBD2 (5 bases each). The CDR3 length is 12 residues. V was pared by 3 bases and J by 6 bases, with 8 bases between. The CDR3 reads CASSFTGQTQYF. CDR3 nucleotides: TGTGCCAGCAGTTTTACGGGACAGACCCAGTACTTC.

This clonotype was seen only a few times. V is TRBV12-3 or TRBV12-4 and J is TRBJ2-5; maybe TRBD2 (5 bases). This CDR3 region has 16 residues. V lost 1 base to trimming and J lost 5 bases, with 17 bases between them. The CDR3 loop reads CASSLVREWKSETQYF. CDR3 nucleotides: TGTGCCAGCAGTTTAGTGAGGGAGTGGAAATCGGAGACCCAGTACTTC.

The chain uses TRBV7-2 and TRBJ1-1, with a tentative D call TRBD1 (6 bases). Germline V gene data show CDR1 as SGHTA and CDR2 as FQGNSA. Trimming pared 1 base from V and 8 bases from J, leaving 14 bases between. This CDR3 region has 14 residues. CDR3 residues: CASSLVWIGGEAFF. DNA for the CDR3: TGTGCCAGCAGCTTAGTATGGATAGGGGGAGAAGCTTTCTTT. The whole variable domain, filled in from reference TRBV7-2 and TRBJ1-1, reads GAGVSQSPSNKVTEKGKDVELRCDPISGHTALYWYRQSLGQGLEFLIYFQGNSAPDKSGLPSDRFSAERTGGSVSTLTIQRTQQEDSAVYLCASSLVWIGGEAFFGQGTRLTVV.

This clonotype was seen once. This chain connects TRBV2 to TRBJ1-1, with D possibly TRBD1 on 6 matching bases. The CDR3 is made up of 18 amino acids. The V end was cut by 7 bases, the J end by 3 bases, with 27 bases between. Germline values: CDR1 SNHLY, CDR2 FYNNEI. This CDR3 is CASKGFLRGGMGDTEAFF. The CDR3 DNA reads TGTGCCAGCAAAGGATTCTTGCGAGGGGGAATGGGAGACACTGAAGCTTTCTTT.

The chain combines TRBV12-5 with TRBJ1-4; 7 bases align to TRBD1. With V trimmed by 1 base and J by 10 bases, 3 bases remained unmatched. The germline gives CDR1 LGHNT, CDR2 FRNRAP. The CDR3 has 13 amino acids. DNA for the CDR3: TGTGCTAGTGGTTTGGGACAGGGTGTAAAACTGTTTTTT. This translates into CASGLGQGVKLFF.

The chain has TRBV6-6 and TRBJ2-2; 14 nucleotides match TRBD2. V lost 0 bases to trimming and J lost 2 bases; unmatched junction nucleotides: 14. CDR1 MNHNY and CDR2 SVGAGI come from the germline V gene (reference sequence). The CDR3 is made up of 22 amino acids. This CDR3 is CASSYSDFRLAGGLGNTGELFF. The CDR3 nucleotides are TGTGCCAGCAGTTACTCAGACTTTCGACTAGCGGGAGGGCTGGGTAACACCGGGGAGCTGTTTTTT.

There are a few counts of this clonotype. The rearrangement links TRBV7-2 to TRBJ2-7; 13 bases are a match to TRBD2. V lost 5 bases and J lost 1; bases outside the gene matches: 2. This CDR3 has 15 amino acids. Germline V lookup: CDR1 SGHTA, CDR2 FQGNSA. The CDR3 reads CASSQGLAGSYEQYF. The CDR3 DNA sequence: TGTGCCAGCAGCCAGGGACTAGCGGGGTCCTACGAGCAGTACTTC.

V usage is TRBV7-9 and J usage is TRBJ1-3; no clear D gene. CDR3 length: 16 amino acids. CDR1 and CDR2 from the germline V gene are SEHNR and FQNEAQ (reference sequence). V dropped 2 bases and J dropped 0 bases, with 11 bases sitting between them. As DNA, the CDR3 is TGTGCCAGCAGCTTAACCGAGGGCGTCTCTGGAAACACCATATATTTT. Residues: CASSLTEGVSGNTIYF.

This clonotype was detected a few times. A junction end diverges from the germline sequence, so it may reflect a read error. V usage is TRBV10-2 and J usage is TRBJ2-7; weak D call: TRBD2 (6 bases). The germline CDR1 and CDR2 sequences are WSHSY and SAAADI. The CDR3 runs 13 residues. The chain's CDR3 is CASSEGTSYEQYF. The CDR3 coding sequence is TGTGCCAGCAGTGAAGGGACTTCTTACGAGCAGTACTTC.